Below, 3 T cell receptor beta chains from the same sample are listed, as sequenced in a study of blood T cell repertoires in COVID-19 (dated by TCRdb to about 2020). Receptor libraries were prepared by the immunoSEQ multiplex PCR assay. Imported from immuneACCESS, the table was reduced by TCRdb to in-frame sequences with V and J called. These copies leave out some clones; in studies compared against another copy, an unresolved V gene accounts for under half, and the cause of the remainder is not known. This sample holds 150,000 to 200,000 clones; more than 85% were observed only once. Together, the top ten hold approximately 0.5% of the sample. The source material was peripheral blood. All receptors come from a man aged 50 to 60 with acute or convalescent COVID-19.

This chain uses TRBV6-4 with TRBJ2-3; 9 bases fit TRBD2. This CDR3 is built from 15 residues. Germline assignment: CDR1 MRHNA and CDR2 SNTAGT. Losses at the gene ends were 2 bases for V and 6 bases for J; bases not matched to a gene: 6. The CDR3 DNA reads as TGTGCCAGCAGTGACCAGGCGGGAGGGCCCGATACGCAGTATTTT. This gives the protein CASSDQAGGPDTQYF.

The V gene is TRBV28, the J gene TRBJ2-3; no firm D call. Germline V gene sequence: CDR1 MDHEN, CDR2 SYDVKM. The CDR3 spans 13 residues. Deletions cut 2 bases from V and 4 bases from J, with 7 bases between. In DNA, the CDR3 is TGTGCCAGCAGTTTACTTTCCGCAGATACGCAGTATTTT. This sequence encodes CASSLLSADTQYF.

The rearrangement uses TRBV7-2 and TRBJ2-3, with TRBD2 matching 10 bases. Germline CDR1 is SGHTA and CDR2 is FQGNSA. The CDR3 sequence is 13 residues long. The trim removed 10 bases at V and 6 bases at J, leaving 7 bases unmatched. CDR3 DNA sequence: TGTGCCACCTCTAGCGGGGGTGGGGATACGCAGTATTTT. This gives the protein CATSSGGGDTQYF.